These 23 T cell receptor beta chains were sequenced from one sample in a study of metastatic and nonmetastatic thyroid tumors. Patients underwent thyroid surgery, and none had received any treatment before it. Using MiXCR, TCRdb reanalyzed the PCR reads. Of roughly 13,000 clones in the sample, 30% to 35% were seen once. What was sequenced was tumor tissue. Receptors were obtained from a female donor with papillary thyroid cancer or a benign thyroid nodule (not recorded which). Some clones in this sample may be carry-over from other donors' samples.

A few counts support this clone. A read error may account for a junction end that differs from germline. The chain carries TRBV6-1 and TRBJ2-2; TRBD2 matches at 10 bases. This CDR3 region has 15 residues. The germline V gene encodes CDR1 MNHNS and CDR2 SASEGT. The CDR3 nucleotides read TGTGCCAGCAGTGAGTTAGCGGGAGGCACCTGGGAGCTGTTTTTT. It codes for CASSELAGGTWELFF.

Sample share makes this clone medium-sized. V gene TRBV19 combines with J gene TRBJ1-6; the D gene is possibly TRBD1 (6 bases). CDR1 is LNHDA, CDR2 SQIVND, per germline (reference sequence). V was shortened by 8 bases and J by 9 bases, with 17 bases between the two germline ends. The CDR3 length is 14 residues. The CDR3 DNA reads TGTGCCAGTTCCTACAGGGAAAGTGGTTCACCCCTCCACTTT. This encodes CASSYRESGSPLHF.

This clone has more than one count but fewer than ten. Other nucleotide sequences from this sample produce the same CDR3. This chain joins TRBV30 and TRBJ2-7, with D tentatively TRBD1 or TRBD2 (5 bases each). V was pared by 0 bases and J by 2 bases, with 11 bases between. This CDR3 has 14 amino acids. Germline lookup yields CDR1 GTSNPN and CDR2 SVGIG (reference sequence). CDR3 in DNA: TGTGCCTGGAGTGTAGCAGGGACGGCCTACGAGCAGTACTTC. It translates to CAWSVAGTAYEQYF. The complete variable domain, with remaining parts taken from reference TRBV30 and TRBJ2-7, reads SQTIHQWPATLVQPVGSPLSLECTVEGTSNPNLYWYRQAAGRGLQLLFYSVGIGQISSEVPQNLSASRPQDRQFILSSKKLLLSDSGFYLCAWSVAGTAYEQYFGPGTRLTVT.

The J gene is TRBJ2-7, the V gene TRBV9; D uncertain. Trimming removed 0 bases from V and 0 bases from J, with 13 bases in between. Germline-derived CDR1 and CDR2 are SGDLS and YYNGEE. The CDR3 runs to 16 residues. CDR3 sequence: CASSVGPETNSYEQYF. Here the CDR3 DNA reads TGTGCCAGCAGCGTAGGGCCGGAGACAAACTCCTACGAGCAGTACTTC.

The CDR3 here is CASSSPGLGSYEQYF. The DNA for the CDR3 is TGTGCCAGCAGTTCCCCGGGACTCGGATCCTACGAGCAGTACTTC. The genes are TRBV6-2 or TRBV6-3 and TRBJ2-7; weak D call: TRBD2 (6 bases). The germline V gene has CDR1 MNHEY and CDR2 SVGEGT. V was shortened by 4 bases and J by 1 base, with 14 bases between the two germline ends. This CDR3 has 15 amino acids.

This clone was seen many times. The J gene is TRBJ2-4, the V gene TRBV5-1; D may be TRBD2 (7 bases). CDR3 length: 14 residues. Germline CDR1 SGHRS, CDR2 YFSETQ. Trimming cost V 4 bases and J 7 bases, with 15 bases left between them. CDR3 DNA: TGCGCCAGCAGCGCCTCTGGGGGGGCGAACATTCAGTACTTC. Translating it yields CASSASGGANIQYF.

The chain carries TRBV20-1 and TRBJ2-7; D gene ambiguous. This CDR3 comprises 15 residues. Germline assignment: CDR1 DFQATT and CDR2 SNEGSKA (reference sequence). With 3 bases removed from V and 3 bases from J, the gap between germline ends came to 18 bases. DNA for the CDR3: TGCAGTGCTAGCAAGGGCCGTACCCCATACTACGAGCAGTACTTC. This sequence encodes CSASKGRTPYYEQYF.

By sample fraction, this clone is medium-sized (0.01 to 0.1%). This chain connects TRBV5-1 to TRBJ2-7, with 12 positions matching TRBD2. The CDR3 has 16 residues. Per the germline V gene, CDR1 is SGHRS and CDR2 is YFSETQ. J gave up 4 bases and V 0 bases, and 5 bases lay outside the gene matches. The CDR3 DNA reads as TGCGCCAGCAGCTTGGCCGGGGGACTAGCGGGTTACGAGCAGTACTTC. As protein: CASSLAGGLAGYEQYF.

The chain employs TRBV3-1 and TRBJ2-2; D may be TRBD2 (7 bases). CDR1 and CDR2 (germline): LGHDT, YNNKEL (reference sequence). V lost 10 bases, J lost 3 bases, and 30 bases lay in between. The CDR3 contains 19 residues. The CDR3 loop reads CAITMHGLAVSGDTGELFF. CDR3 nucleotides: TGTGCCATCACCATGCATGGGCTAGCGGTATCAGGGGACACCGGGGAGCTGTTTTTT.

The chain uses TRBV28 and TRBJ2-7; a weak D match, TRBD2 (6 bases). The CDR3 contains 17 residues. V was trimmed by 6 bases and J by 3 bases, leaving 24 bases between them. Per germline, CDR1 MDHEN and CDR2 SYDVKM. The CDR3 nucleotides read TGTGCCAGCAGATCCGCCGGTGCGGGGAGCAGGGACTACGAGCAGTACTTC. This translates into CASRSAGAGSRDYEQYF. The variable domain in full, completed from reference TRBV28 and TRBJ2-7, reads DVKVTQSSRYLVKRTGEKVFLECVQDMDHENMFWYRQDPGLGLRLIYFSYDVKMKEKGDIPEGYSVSREKKERFSLILESASTNQTSMYLCASRSAGAGSRDYEQYFGPGTRLTVT.

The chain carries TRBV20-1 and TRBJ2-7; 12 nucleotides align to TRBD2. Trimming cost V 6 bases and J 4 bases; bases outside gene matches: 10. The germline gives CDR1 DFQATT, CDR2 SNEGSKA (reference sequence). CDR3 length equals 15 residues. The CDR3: CSAQLAGGTQYEQYF. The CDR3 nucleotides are TGCAGTGCCCAACTAGCGGGAGGCACCCAATACGAGCAGTACTTC.

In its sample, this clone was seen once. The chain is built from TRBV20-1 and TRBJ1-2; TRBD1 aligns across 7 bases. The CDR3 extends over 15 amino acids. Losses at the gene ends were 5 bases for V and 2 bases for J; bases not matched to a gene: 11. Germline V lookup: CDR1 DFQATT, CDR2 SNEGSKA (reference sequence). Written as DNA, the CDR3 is TGCAGTGCTCCTCTCGGGGGCAGGGGGAACTATGGCTACACCTTC. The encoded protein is CSAPLGGRGNYGYTF.

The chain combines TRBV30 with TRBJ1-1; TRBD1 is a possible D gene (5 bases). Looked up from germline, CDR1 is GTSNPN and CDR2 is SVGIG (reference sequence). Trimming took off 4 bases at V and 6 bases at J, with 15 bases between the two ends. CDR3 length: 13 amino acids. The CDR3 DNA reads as TGTGCCTGGAATAGAGGGGCTGGAGCTGAAGCTTTCTTT. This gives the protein CAWNRGAGAEAFF.

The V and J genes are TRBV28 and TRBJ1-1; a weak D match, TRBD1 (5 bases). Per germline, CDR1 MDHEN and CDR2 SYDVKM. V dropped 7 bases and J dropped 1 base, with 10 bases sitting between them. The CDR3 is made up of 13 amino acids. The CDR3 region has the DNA TGTGCCAGCATTCCCACAGGGAACACTGAAGCTTTCTTT. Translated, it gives CASIPTGNTEAFF.

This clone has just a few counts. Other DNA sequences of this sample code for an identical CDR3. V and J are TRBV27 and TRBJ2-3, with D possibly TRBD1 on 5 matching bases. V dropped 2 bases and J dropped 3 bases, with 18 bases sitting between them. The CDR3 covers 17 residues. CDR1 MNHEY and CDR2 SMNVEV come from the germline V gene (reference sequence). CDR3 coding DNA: TGTGCCAGCAGTTTAAGGGGTTGGCTAGTGGGAACAGATACGCAGTATTTT. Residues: CASSLRGWLVGTDTQYF.

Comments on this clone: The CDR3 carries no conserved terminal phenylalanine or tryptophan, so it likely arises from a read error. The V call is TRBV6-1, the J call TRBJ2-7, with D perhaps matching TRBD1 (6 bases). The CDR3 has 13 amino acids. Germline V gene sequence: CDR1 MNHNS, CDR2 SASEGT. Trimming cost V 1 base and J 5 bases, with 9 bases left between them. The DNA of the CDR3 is TGTGCCAGCAGTGAAGGGACAGCCGACGAGCAGTACTCC. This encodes CASSEGTADEQYS.

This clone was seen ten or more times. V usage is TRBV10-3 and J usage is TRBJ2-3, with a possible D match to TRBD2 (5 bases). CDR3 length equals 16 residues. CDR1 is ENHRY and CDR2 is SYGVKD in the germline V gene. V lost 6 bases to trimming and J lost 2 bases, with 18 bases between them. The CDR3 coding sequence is TGTGCCATCAGGCCGGGGAGCGGAGCAAACACAGATACGCAGTATTTT. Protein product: CAIRPGSGANTDTQYF.

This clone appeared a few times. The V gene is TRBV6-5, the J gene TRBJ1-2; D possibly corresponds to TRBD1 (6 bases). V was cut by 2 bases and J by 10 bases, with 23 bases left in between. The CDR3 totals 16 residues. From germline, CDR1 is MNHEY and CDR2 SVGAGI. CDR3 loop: CASSYRPVTGPYFYTF. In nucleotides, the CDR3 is TGTGCCAGCAGTTACCGCCCAGTTACAGGGCCCTATTTCTACACCTTC.

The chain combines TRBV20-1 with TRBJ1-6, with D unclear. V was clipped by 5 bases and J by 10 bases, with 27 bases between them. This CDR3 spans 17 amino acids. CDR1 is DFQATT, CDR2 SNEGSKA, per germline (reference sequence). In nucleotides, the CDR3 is TGCAGTGCTGAACCCATACCACGAACGGAGGGATCCTCACCCCTCCACTTT. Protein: CSAEPIPRTEGSSPLHF.

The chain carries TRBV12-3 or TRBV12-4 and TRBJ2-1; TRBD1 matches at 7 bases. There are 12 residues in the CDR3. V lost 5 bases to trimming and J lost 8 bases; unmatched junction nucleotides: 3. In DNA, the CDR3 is TGTGCCAGCAGTGACAGGGAATATGAGCAGTTCTTC. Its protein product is CASSDREYEQFF.

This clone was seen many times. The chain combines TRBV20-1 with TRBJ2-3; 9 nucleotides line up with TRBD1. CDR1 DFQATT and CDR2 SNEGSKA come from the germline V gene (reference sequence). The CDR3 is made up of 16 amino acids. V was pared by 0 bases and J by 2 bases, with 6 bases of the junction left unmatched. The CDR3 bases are TGCAGTGCTAGAGATCTGTGGACAGGGGCCACAGATACGCAGTATTTT. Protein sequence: CSARDLWTGATDTQYF.

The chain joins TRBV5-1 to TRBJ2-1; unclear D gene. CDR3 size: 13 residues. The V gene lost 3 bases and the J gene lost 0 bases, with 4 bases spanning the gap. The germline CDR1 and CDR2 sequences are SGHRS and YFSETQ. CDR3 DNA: TGCGCCAGCAGCTACTACTCCTACAATGAGCAGTTCTTC. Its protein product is CASSYYSYNEQFF.

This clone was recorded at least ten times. The CDR3 DNA follows: TGCAGTGCGGCGGGGGCGGCGGGGGCCAACGTCCTGACTTTC. Protein: CSAAGAAGANVLTF. The rearrangement joins TRBV20-1 to TRBJ2-6, with D perhaps matching TRBD2 (7 bases). Per germline, CDR1 DFQATT and CDR2 SNEGSKA (reference sequence). The CDR3 sequence is 14 residues long. V was clipped by 6 bases and J by 4 bases, with 13 bases between them.